The T cell receptor beta chain under discussion was sequenced for a study of T cell responses to AZD1222 COVID-19 vaccine (dated by TCRdb to the early 2020s). Background on the whole study: TCR sequencing was performed for more than 230 trial participants, of whom 200 to 210 were given two doses of AZD1222 and about 25 were given two doses of MenACWY control vaccine. Trial participants were enrolled by age into 18-55, 56-69 and 70-plus year subgroups, with roughly 150, 30 and 60 TCR-sequenced participants respectively. The full study reports these points: CD4 TCRs associated with the vaccine covered the entire spike protein, and the dominant responses were in regions 160-218 and 743-854. Conclusions about previously exposed vaccinees are limited, since just a handful of AZD1222 recipients were seropositive for SARS-CoV-2 at baseline. The 56-69-year group was small, and its depth increase did not reach significance, likely because of low power. Because no day 14 peak-response samples were available, the repertoires could be characterized only after the peak T cell response. Nearly half of unique spike-specific TCRs reportedly recognized epitopes outside regions mutated in the B.1.351 and B.1.1.7 variants. Most participants were white British and females outnumbered males, and the authors suggested that clonal diversity may have been underestimated. Spike-specific TCR breadth and depth rose significantly after two AZD1222 doses compared with day 0 and with MenACWY recipients.

Trimming at the junction amounts to 3 bases on V and 4 bases on J, and the germline ends lie 7 bases apart. CDR1 and CDR2, per the germline V gene, are MNHNS and SASEGT. From the cysteine up to the phenylalanine, the CDR3 has a length of 13 residues. Only CDR3 DNA is held: 39 bases, read in frame from base 1. About this clone: Its specific antigen is unknown. No much larger clonotype is one base removed from it; base qualities were not supplied.

The CDR3 regions of human TCRbeta chains were analyzed by immunosequencing. Under the source paper's analysis protocol: Repertoire TCRs were matched against a reference library of SARS-CoV-2-specific TCRs generated with the MIRA antigen-specificity platform. Breadth was defined as the fraction of unique TCRs that were SARS-CoV-2-associated, and depth was defined as the fraction of total T cells that were SARS-CoV-2-associated. Using the MIRA data, each spike-specific TCR was mapped to the spike region that the TCR reacts to and placed in a CD4 or CD8 class. Log10-transformed breadth and depth values were compared by one-way ANOVA with Sidak's multiple comparisons tests. TCRdb provides this immuneACCESS table in a form limited to in-frame rearrangements. Some clones are lacking; in checked studies, under half of them reflect an unresolved V gene, and why the rest are absent is not known. The DNA was the basis for D and trimming; V, J and clone size are from that table. A total of about 200,000 clones appear in this sample, 90% to 95% of them only once. The ten largest clones add up to 1% of the sample.

The time point label, as the study defines it: about 28 days (+/-7) after the second vaccine dose. AZD1222 recipients given second doses at about 4 weeks or at about 12 weeks were pooled, since spike-specific TCR depth and breadth were not found to differ between the two schedules. The vaccinee samples were drawn from two UK trials, COV001 and COV002, one of which was a single-blind randomized controlled phase 2/3 trial testing AZD1222 (ChAdOx1 nCoV-19) in healthy adults. For TCRbeta chain sequencing, PBMC samples were collected from trial participants at day 0 and at day 28 after the second dose.

The chain links TRBV6-1 with TRBJ1-5, with TRBD1 perhaps the D gene, on 6 matching bases. This TCR derives from an adult who received the AZD1222 COVID-19 vaccine. The material sequenced was peripheral blood, taken 28 days after the second AZD1222 dose. The CDR3 protein sequence reads: CASSDTGNQPQHF. In nucleotide form, the sequence is TGTGCCAGCAGTGATACAGGGAATCAGCCCCAGCATTTT.